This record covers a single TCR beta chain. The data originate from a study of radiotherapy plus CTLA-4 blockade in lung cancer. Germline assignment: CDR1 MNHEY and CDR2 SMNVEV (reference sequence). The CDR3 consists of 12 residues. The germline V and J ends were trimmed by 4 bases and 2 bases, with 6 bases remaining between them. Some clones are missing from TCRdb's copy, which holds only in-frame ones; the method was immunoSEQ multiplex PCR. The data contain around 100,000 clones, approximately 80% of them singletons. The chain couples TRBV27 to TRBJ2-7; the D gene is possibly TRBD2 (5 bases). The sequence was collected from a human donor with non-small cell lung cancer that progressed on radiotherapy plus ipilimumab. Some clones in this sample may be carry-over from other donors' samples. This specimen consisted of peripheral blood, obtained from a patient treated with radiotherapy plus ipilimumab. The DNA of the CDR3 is TGTGCCAGCAGTTCCGGGGCCTACGAGCAGTACTTC. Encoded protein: CASSSGAYEQYF.